The source of this T cell receptor beta chain is a study of blood T cell repertoires in COVID-19. This clone was picked up a small number of times. V was clipped by 6 bases and J by 7 bases, with 14 bases between them. Germline V CDR1 and CDR2: SGHRS, YFSETQ. This CDR3 region has 14 residues. The assay was immunoSEQ multiplex PCR, and TCRdb's table has in-frame clones only and misses some. The sample lists about 240,000 clones; approximately 90% were seen once. The origin of this receptor is a woman under 40 who had recovered from COVID-19. This chain joins TRBV5-1 and TRBJ1-6, with D maybe TRBD1 (5 bases). The sequenced sample consisted of PBMCs or T cells enriched from blood (not recorded which). The CDR3 protein is CASMRGDPNSPLHF. The CDR3 DNA reads as TGCGCCAGCATGCGGGGGGACCCAAATTCACCCCTCCACTTT.